A single sample is the source of the 25 T cell receptor beta chains below, sequenced in a study of cytomegalovirus exposure and HLA in healthy donors listed by TCRdb under 2017. Libraries were made using the immunoSEQ multiplex PCR assay. For the multiplex PCR, a mixture combining 60 forward primers for TCR Vbeta segments and 13 reverse primers for TCR Jbeta segments was used. The table comes from immuneACCESS by way of TCRdb, which keeps in-frame sequences with V and J called. Part of the clones is missing from these tables; in studies checked, under half for an unresolved V gene and the rest for unknown reasons. This sample has fewer than 150,000 clones in its table, and about 70% of those were observed once. Approximately 4% of the sample comes from the top ten. The sequencing sample was made of PBMCs. The receptor source for this set is a man younger than 30 in good health and CMV-seronegative.

The chain combines TRBV6-1 with TRBJ2-7, with 10 bases lining up with TRBD1. V shed 3 bases, J shed 2 bases, and the junction held 1 base outside the gene matches. This CDR3 comprises 14 residues. CDR1 is MNHNS and CDR2 is SASEGT in the germline V gene. DNA for the CDR3: TGTGCCAGCAGTGAGGGGACAGGGGCCTACGAGCAGTACTTC. The encoded protein is CASSEGTGAYEQYF.

This clone occurred once. The V call is TRBV29-1, the J call TRBJ2-7, with 7 bases identical to TRBD1. Trimming at V came to 6 bases and at J to 0 bases, leaving 8 bases not matched to a gene. The CDR3 contains 14 residues. Germline V gives CDR1 SQVTM, CDR2 ANQGSEA. The CDR3 spells CSVEDRTSSYEQYF. In DNA, the CDR3 is TGCAGCGTAGAGGACAGGACCAGCTCCTACGAGCAGTACTTC.

The rearrangement joins TRBV18 to TRBJ1-2; tentative D call: TRBD1 (6 bases). Germline CDR1 KGHSH, CDR2 LQKENI. Trimming shortened V by 1 base and J by 1 base, and 10 bases separated the two germline ends. This CDR3 contains 15 residues. CDR3 coding DNA: TGTGCCAGCTCACCACAGGACAGCGATAACTATGGCTACACCTTC. It yields the protein CASSPQDSDNYGYTF.

The chain has TRBV19 and TRBJ2-5; D uncertain. The CDR3 extends over 15 amino acids. Trimming removed 5 bases from V and 1 base from J, with 14 bases in between. The V gene's germline CDR1 is LNHDA and CDR2 SQIVND (reference sequence). CDR3 bases: TGTGCCAGTAGTGCCTCAGAAAGTTCCCAAGAGACCCAGTACTTC. Encoded protein: CASSASESSQETQYF.

CDR3: CASSPGQNNEQFF. The CDR3 coding sequence is TGTGCCAGCTCACCGGGACAGAACAATGAGCAGTTCTTC. J is TRBJ2-1 and V is TRBV18; TRBD1 aligns across 7 bases. Germline CDR1 is KGHSH and CDR2 is LQKENI. Unmatched junction bases numbered 1, after V lost 3 bases and J lost 5 bases. The CDR3 extends over 13 amino acids.

The chain is built from TRBV6-1 and TRBJ1-6, with D unclear. Germline-derived CDR1 and CDR2 are MNHNS and SASEGT. The CDR3 totals 13 residues. V gave up 8 bases and J gave up 10 bases, with 15 bases separating them. CDR3 amino acids: CASRGPTRSPLHF. The CDR3 DNA is TGTGCCAGCCGAGGCCCCACAAGGTCACCCCTCCACTTT.

This clone was found once. The gene calls are TRBV21-1 and TRBJ1-5. TRBV21-1 is recorded as a pseudogene. There are 10 residues in the CDR3. As DNA, the CDR3 is TGTGCCAGCAGCAATCGGCCCCAGCATTTT. Its protein product is CASSNRPQHF.

CDR3 residues: CASSPRPSGSYEQYF. Here the CDR3 DNA reads TGTGCCAGCAGCCCCAGACCTAGCGGATCCTACGAGCAGTACTTC. The chain uses TRBV7-9 and TRBJ2-7; 7 bases agree with TRBD2. Looked up from germline, CDR1 is SEHNR and CDR2 is FQNEAQ (reference sequence). The V and J ends lost 5 bases and 1 base, in that order; junction bases with no gene match: 8. The CDR3 consists of 15 residues.

This clone was picked up a small number of times. This sequence joins TRBV6-1 and TRBJ2-5, with TRBD2 as a possible D gene (5 bases). Deletions cut 4 bases from V and 4 bases from J, with 10 bases between. This CDR3 has 13 amino acids. CDR1 MNHNS and CDR2 SASEGT come from the germline V gene. CDR3 sequence: CASSGRDTETQYF. The CDR3, as DNA: TGTGCCAGCAGTGGCCGGGATACAGAGACCCAGTACTTC.

The V and J genes are TRBV5-6 and TRBJ2-7; 9 bases match TRBD1. Germline V CDR1 and CDR2: SGHDT, YYEEEE. The CDR3 is 15 amino acids. V lost 6 bases and J lost 4; bases outside the gene matches: 11. CDR3 in DNA: TGTGCCAGCATTGAACAGGGGGCTCTTCCTTACGAGCAGTACTTC. Protein sequence: CASIEQGALPYEQYF.

V and J are TRBV9 and TRBJ2-3; the match to TRBD1 covers 9 bases. With 3 bases clipped from V and 4 bases from J, the junction kept 12 bases outside the gene matches. This CDR3 is built from 17 residues. Germline loops: CDR1 SGDLS, CDR2 YYNGEE. CDR3 loop: CASSEGAGTGPPDTQYF. CDR3 bases: TGTGCCAGCAGCGAGGGGGCGGGGACAGGGCCCCCAGATACGCAGTATTTT.

The rearrangement joins TRBV5-1 to TRBJ2-7; 8 bases are shared with TRBD1. Trimming removed 0 bases from V and 3 bases from J; junction bases left unmatched: 5. Germline CDR1 SGHRS, CDR2 YFSETQ. The CDR3 runs to 15 residues. CDR3 amino acids: CASSLAGTGDYEQYF. The CDR3 DNA reads as TGCGCCAGCAGCTTGGCCGGGACAGGTGACTACGAGCAGTACTTC.

This chain links TRBV5-1 with TRBJ2-7, with D maybe TRBD1 (6 bases). The V gene lost 0 bases and the J gene lost 0 bases, with 13 bases spanning the gap. The CDR3 is 16 amino acids. The V gene's germline CDR1 is SGHRS and CDR2 YFSETQ. The chain's CDR3 is CASSLAGTLSSYEQYF. CDR3 bases: TGCGCCAGCAGCTTGGCCGGGACACTGAGCTCCTACGAGCAGTACTTC.

The chain has TRBV29-1 and TRBJ1-2; 7 bases agree with TRBD1. With 3 bases clipped from V and 6 bases from J, the junction kept 13 bases outside the gene matches. The CDR3 runs 15 residues. Germline CDR1 reads SQVTM; CDR2 reads ANQGSEA. The CDR3 coding sequence is TGCAGCGTTGAGACCCAAGACAGGGCGGTCGATGGCTACACCTTC. Protein: CSVETQDRAVDGYTF.

Notes on this clone: Other DNA sequences in the same sample also yield this CDR3. V and J are TRBV6-5 and TRBJ1-1; D not certain. Germline V gives CDR1 MNHEY, CDR2 SVGAGI. The CDR3 contains 13 residues. The ends were cut back, 3 bases at V and 3 bases at J, with 8 bases in the middle. This CDR3 reads CASSYREDTEAFF. CDR3 DNA: TGTGCCAGCAGTTATAGAGAGGACACTGAAGCTTTCTTT.

In its sample, this clone was seen many times. The CDR3: CASSDRRETQYF. The CDR3, as DNA: TGTGCCAGCAGTGACAGGCGAGAGACCCAGTACTTC. This chain uses TRBV6-1 with TRBJ2-5; D remains unclear. CDR3 length equals 12 residues. V lost 3 bases and J 4 bases, leaving 6 bases between the germline ends. In germline, CDR1 is MNHNS, CDR2 SASEGT.

The rearrangement joins TRBV7-6 to TRBJ2-1; 10 bases agree with TRBD2. Germline CDR1 SGHVS, CDR2 FNYEAQ. The CDR3 loop spans 16 amino acids. With V trimmed by 0 bases and J by 5 bases, 4 bases remained unmatched. CDR3 region: CASSLARSGGNNEQFF. The DNA for the CDR3 is TGTGCCAGCAGCTTAGCGCGTAGCGGGGGGAACAATGAGCAGTTCTTC.

This rearrangement joins TRBV27 to TRBJ2-5; D might be TRBD2 (6 bases). Germline V gene data show CDR1 as MNHEY and CDR2 as SMNVEV (reference sequence). Trimming left V 6 bases short and J 0 bases short, with 14 bases between. This CDR3 is 15 amino acids long. For the CDR3, the DNA is TGTGCCAGCAGCCTCAGAAGCGGGTACCAAGAGACCCAGTACTTC. Translating gives CASSLRSGYQETQYF.

The chain links TRBV9 to TRBJ1-1, with D tentatively TRBD1 (5 bases). In germline, CDR1 is SGDLS, CDR2 YYNGEE. V dropped 4 bases and J dropped 3 bases, with 16 bases sitting between them. The CDR3 loop spans 15 amino acids. The chain's CDR3 is CASSPRAVGDTEAFF. DNA for the CDR3: TGTGCCAGCAGCCCGCGCGCGGTAGGGGACACTGAAGCTTTCTTT.

CDR3 amino acids: CASSLEATGYEQYF. The CDR3 DNA follows: TGTGCCAGCAGCTTAGAGGCGACAGGCTACGAGCAGTACTTC. This chain joins TRBV7-8 and TRBJ2-7; possible D gene TRBD1, 6 bases. V was pared by 1 base and J by 3 bases, with 10 bases between. Germline CDR1 SGHVS, CDR2 FQNEAQ. The CDR3 contains 14 residues.

The chain uses TRBV25-1 and TRBJ2-1, with 9 nucleotides matching TRBD2. Losses at the gene ends were 6 bases for V and 1 base for J; bases not matched to a gene: 1. Germline values: CDR1 MGHDK, CDR2 SYGVNS. The CDR3 runs to 14 residues. CDR3 region: CASRTSGSYNEQFF. The CDR3 DNA reads as TGTGCCAGCAGAACTAGCGGGTCCTACAATGAGCAGTTCTTC.

The J gene is TRBJ2-7, the V gene TRBV6-5; D is possibly TRBD2 (6 bases). The CDR3 consists of 15 residues. The V end lost 0 bases, the J end lost 5 bases, and 14 bases lay between the germline ends. The germline V gene encodes CDR1 MNHEY and CDR2 SVGAGI. The CDR3 region is CASSYSFRGSHEQYF. CDR3 nucleotide sequence: TGTGCCAGCAGTTACTCGTTCCGGGGGAGTCACGAGCAGTACTTC.

V and J are TRBV7-9 and TRBJ2-1, with 12 bases matching TRBD2. Germline V gives CDR1 SEHNR, CDR2 FQNEAQ (reference sequence). This CDR3 spans 15 amino acids. V trimming: 5 bases; J trimming: 5 bases; junction bases outside the gene matches: 4. CDR3 coding DNA: TGTGCCAGCAGCCCCACTAGCGGGAGGCACAATGAGCAGTTCTTC. Its translation: CASSPTSGRHNEQFF.

This clone was detected a few times. This chain links TRBV19 with TRBJ2-2, with 9 bases aligning to TRBD1. V lost 5 bases, J lost 3 bases, and 7 bases stayed unmatched. Germline CDR1 is LNHDA and CDR2 is SQIVND (reference sequence). This CDR3 region has 16 residues. The CDR3: CASSAVDRGDTGELFF. CDR3 bases: TGTGCCAGTAGTGCAGTAGACAGGGGGGACACCGGGGAGCTGTTTTTT.

The chain couples TRBV9 to TRBJ1-1, with 8 bases fitting TRBD1. CDR3 length: 14 amino acids. Trimming at V came to 2 bases and at J to 6 bases, leaving 6 bases not matched to a gene. CDR1 is SGDLS, CDR2 YYNGEE, per germline. CDR3 region: CASSVTGASAEAFF. CDR3 sequence (DNA): TGTGCCAGCAGCGTGACAGGGGCCTCCGCTGAAGCTTTCTTT.